What follows are 6 T cell receptor beta chains derived from one specimen sequenced in a study of radiation and T cells in renal cell carcinoma. Stated time point: blood 4 weeks post-SBRT, at nephrectomy. Treatment: 15 Gy SBRT to primary tumor, nephrectomy 4 weeks later. Assay used: immunoSEQ multiplex PCR; TCRdb lists only in-frame clones, some missing. The sample shows about 77,000 clones, around 78% of them seen only once. The input for sequencing was blood, taken from a patient whose treatment included radiotherapy and nephrectomy. Source of these receptors: a woman aged 60-75 years with renal cell carcinoma.

The chain is built from TRBV27 and TRBJ1-1, with D unclear. V lost 3 bases, J lost 3 bases, and 8 bases lay in between. The CDR3 covers 13 residues. Germline CDR1 and CDR2: MNHEY and SMNVEV (reference sequence). CDR3 DNA: TGTGCCAGCAGTTTTGGCCCAGACACTGAAGCTTTCTTT. It translates to CASSFGPDTEAFF.

V usage is TRBV21-1 and J usage is TRBJ1-5. TRBV21-1 is described as a pseudogene. CDR3 length equals 15 residues. The chain's CDR3 is CASSNRAGHNQPQHF. The CDR3 nucleotides are TGTGCCAGCAGCAACCGGGCAGGCCACAATCAGCCCCAGCATTTT.

This chain joins TRBV28 and TRBJ2-1; 7 nucleotides align to TRBD1. This CDR3 spans 16 amino acids. The germline V gene has CDR1 MDHEN and CDR2 SYDVKM. Losses at the gene ends were 5 bases for V and 2 bases for J; bases not matched to a gene: 9. CDR3 nucleotides: TGTGCCAGCAGTCCCCAGGGACAGAGCCCCTACAATGAGCAGTTCTTC. Amino acids: CASSPQGQSPYNEQFF.

This clone qualifies as medium-sized. This sequence joins TRBV2 and TRBJ2-7, with 7 bases identical to TRBD1. The CDR3 covers 17 residues. V was pared by 3 bases and J by 2 bases, with 13 bases of the junction left unmatched. CDR1 is SNHLY and CDR2 is FYNNEI in the germline V gene. The CDR3, as DNA: TGTGCCAGCAGTGATCGGACAGGCGATGCCCTTACCTACGAGCAGTACTTC. Its translation: CASSDRTGDALTYEQYF. The full variable domain, completed using reference TRBV2 and TRBJ2-7, is EPEVTQTPSHQVTQMGQEVILRCVPISNHLYFYWYRQILGQKVEFLVSFYNNEISEKSEIFDDQFSVERPDGSNFTLKIRSTKLEDSAMYFCASSDRTGDALTYEQYFGPGTRLTVT.

The V gene is TRBV5-1, the J gene TRBJ2-5, with D possibly matching TRBD2 (7 bases). The closer fit of TRBJ2-7 to the DNA end suggests the J call may be wrong. The CDR3 is made up of 15 amino acids. Germline loops: CDR1 SGHRS, CDR2 YFSETQ. In nucleotides, the CDR3 is TGCGCCAGCAGGGCGACGGGGGGCCTCTCCTACGAGCAGTACTTC. It yields the protein CASRATGGLSYEQYF.

V is TRBV28 and J is TRBJ2-6; D gene uncertain. Germline V lookup: CDR1 MDHEN, CDR2 SYDVKM. The V end lost 4 bases, the J end lost 1 base, and 5 bases lay between the germline ends. There are 14 residues in the CDR3. The DNA of the CDR3 is TGTGCCAGCAGTTCAACGTCTGGGGCCAACGTCCTGACTTTC. Encoded protein: CASSSTSGANVLTF.